Listed here are 9 T cell receptor beta chains from one sample, sequenced in a study of blood T cell repertoires in COVID-19. Some clones are missing from TCRdb's copy, which holds only in-frame ones; the method was immunoSEQ multiplex PCR. Of around 100,000 clones listed, around nine tenths are singletons. Sequenced material: peripheral blood. The origin of the receptors is a man aged 50 to 60 with active COVID-19.

The chain recombines TRBV6-6 with TRBJ1-6, with 7 bases lining up with TRBD1. Trimming removed 7 bases from V and 9 bases from J; junction bases left unmatched: 6. Germline CDR1 reads MNHNY; CDR2 reads SVGAGI (reference sequence). This CDR3 region has 13 residues. This CDR3 reads CASIDRVSSPLHF. CDR3 nucleotides: TGTGCCAGCATCGACAGGGTCAGTTCACCCCTCCACTTT.

This sequence joins TRBV2 and TRBJ2-7; 8 bases line up with TRBD1. V gave up 4 bases and J gave up 0 bases; unmatched junction bases: 8. Germline V gene data show CDR1 as SNHLY and CDR2 as FYNNEI. CDR3 length: 16 residues. DNA for the CDR3: TGTGCCAGCAGTGGACGGGACAGGACCGTCTCCTACGAGCAGTACTTC. Translating it yields CASSGRDRTVSYEQYF.

This clone has just one count. CDR3 coding DNA: TGTGCCAGTAGTATCATCAACAATCAGCCCCAGCATTTT. Protein: CASSIINNQPQHF. The chain combines TRBV19 with TRBJ1-5; D ambiguous. Between the trimmed V and J ends, which lost 3 bases and 3 bases, there was a span of 6 bases. The CDR3 sequence is 13 residues long. Germline V gene sequence: CDR1 LNHDA, CDR2 SQIVND (reference sequence).

The chain combines TRBV5-4 with TRBJ2-7, with 7 bases aligning to TRBD2. Germline V gene data show CDR1 as SGHNT and CDR2 as YYREEE (reference sequence). The CDR3 consists of 12 residues. Trimming took 4 bases from V and 3 from J; bases not matched to a gene: 1. In DNA, the CDR3 is TGTGCCAGCAGCCGGGACTACTACGAGCAGTACTTC. It specifies CASSRDYYEQYF.

The J gene is TRBJ2-3, the V gene TRBV4-1, with D uncertain. The CDR3 is 15 residues long. Germline V gene lookup returns CDR1 MGHRA and CDR2 YSYEKL. V was clipped by 1 base and J by 2 bases, with 10 bases between them. The CDR3 protein is CASSQATALTDTQYF. CDR3 DNA sequence: TGCGCCAGCAGCCAAGCTACAGCCCTCACAGATACGCAGTATTTT.

The chain uses TRBV27 and TRBJ1-2, with D tentatively TRBD1 (5 bases). The CDR3 extends over 13 amino acids. V lost 3 bases to trimming and J lost 2 bases, with 7 bases between them. CDR1 and CDR2 from the germline V gene are MNHEY and SMNVEV (reference sequence). The CDR3 is CASSFQGNYGYTF. The CDR3 DNA reads TGTGCCAGCAGTTTCCAGGGCAACTATGGCTACACCTTC.

The CDR3 DNA follows: TGTGCCAGCAGTTATTACCGGGACAGCTATGGCTACACCTTC. Translating gives CASSYYRDSYGYTF. The V and J genes are TRBV7-9 and TRBJ1-2; TRBD1 matches at 7 bases. The J segment lost 4 bases and the V segment lost 6 bases, leaving 8 bases of the junction unmatched. The CDR3 has 14 residues. CDR1 and CDR2 (germline): SEHNR, FQNEAQ (reference sequence).

V usage is TRBV11-2 and J usage is TRBJ2-3; TRBD2 might be the D (6 bases). Per germline, CDR1 SGHAT and CDR2 FQNNGV. The CDR3 sequence is 15 residues long. V was cut by 3 bases and J by 9 bases, with 19 bases left in between. The CDR3 DNA is TGTGCCAGCAGCTTCAGGACCGACCGGCGGGACACGCAGTATTTT. Residues: CASSFRTDRRDTQYF.

The chain combines TRBV24-1 with TRBJ1-6; D uncertain. The CDR3 loop spans 17 amino acids. V lost 2 bases and J 2 bases, leaving 12 bases between the germline ends. Germline-derived CDR1 and CDR2 are KGHDR and SFDVKD. The CDR3 here is CATSDSGGRTYNSPLHF. The CDR3 DNA reads TGTGCCACCAGTGATTCAGGAGGAAGGACCTATAATTCACCCCTCCACTTT.